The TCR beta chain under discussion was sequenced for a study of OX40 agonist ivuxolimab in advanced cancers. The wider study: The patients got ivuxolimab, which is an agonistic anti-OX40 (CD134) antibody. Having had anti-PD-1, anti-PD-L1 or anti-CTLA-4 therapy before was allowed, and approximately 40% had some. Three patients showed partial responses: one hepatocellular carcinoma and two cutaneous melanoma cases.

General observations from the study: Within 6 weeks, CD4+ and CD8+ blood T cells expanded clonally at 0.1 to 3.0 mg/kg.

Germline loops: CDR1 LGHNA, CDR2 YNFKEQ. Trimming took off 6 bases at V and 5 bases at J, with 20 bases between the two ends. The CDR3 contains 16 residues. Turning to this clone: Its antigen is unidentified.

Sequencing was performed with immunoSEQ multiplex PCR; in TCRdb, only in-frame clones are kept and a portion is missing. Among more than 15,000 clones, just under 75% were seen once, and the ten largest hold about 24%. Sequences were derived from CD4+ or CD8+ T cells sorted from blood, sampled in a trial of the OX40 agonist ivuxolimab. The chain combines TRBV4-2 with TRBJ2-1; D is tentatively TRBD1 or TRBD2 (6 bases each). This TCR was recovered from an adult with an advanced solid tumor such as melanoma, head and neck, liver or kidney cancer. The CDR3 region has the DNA TGTGCCAGCAGACAAAGAGGGGGTAGCGGTCACAATGAGCAGTTCTTC. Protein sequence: CASRQRGGSGHNEQFF.